The sequence of this TCR beta chain was determined in a study of post-analysis software for immune sequencing data. Overall study context: There were relapsing-remitting, secondary progressive and progressive-relapsing multiple sclerosis among the disease courses included.

Sequencing libraries made from TCR beta cDNA carried unique molecular identifiers. When about 0.85 to 11 million T cells were used, they gave a few hundred thousand cDNA molecules. TCRdb re-analysed the PCR reads in MiXCR, keeping a single row per CDR3 protein. The sample yields fewer than 850,000 distinct CDR3 sequences, roughly 27% seen once. This clonotype was recorded many times. Its specificity is unknown. Notes on the study in general: Patients had higher frequencies than controls of a handful of TRBV segments, including TRBV5-6, TRBV5-1 and TRBV20-1. Significantly lower normalized Chao1 diversity was seen in multiple sclerosis patients than in controls. Same-batch preparations were strongly co-clustered by F measure.

This CDR3 region has 12 residues. CDR1 and CDR2 (germline): DFQATT, SNEGSKA (reference sequence). V dropped 3 bases and J dropped 1 base, with 4 bases sitting between them. This TCR was recovered from a girl aged 10 to 17 with multiple sclerosis. The V gene is TRBV20-1, the J gene TRBJ2-1; D gene uncertain. The sample taken for sequencing was blood. The CDR3 nucleotides are TGCAGTGCTAGCGGATCCTACAATGAGCAGTTCTTC. This translates into CSASGSYNEQFF.